The rows below give T cell receptor beta chains drawn from one sample of a study of post-analysis software for immune sequencing data. A single record per CDR3 protein comes from TCRdb applying MiXCR to the PCR reads. Among about 430,000 distinct CDR3 sequences listed, about 39% were seen once. The sample was blood. The receptors originated from a girl aged 2-9 years with multiple sclerosis. CDR3s include the opening cysteine and the closing phenylalanine or tryptophan. Each record gives: D gene, J gene, V gene, clone size, CDR3 DNA, CDR3 protein. The D gene is left open where the match is weak. Clone sizes are given selectively: once, few, many, or a class where the clone is expanded.

TRBD2 TRBJ2-3 TRBV12-3/TRBV12-4 few TGTGCCAGCAGTCCCCGGCGGGGGGCAGATACGCAGTATTTT CASSPRRGADTQYF
- TRBJ1-1 TRBV12-3/TRBV12-4 few TGTGCCAGCAGTTATTATGGGGAAACTTTCTTT CASSYYGETFF
TRBD1 TRBJ1-1 TRBV5-5 - TGTGCCAGCAGCATAGTACAGGGGGATGAAGCTTTCTTT CASSIVQGDEAFF
- TRBJ1-2 TRBV6-5 - TGTGCCGGCAGTTACTCGATAGTGGGTTCGGGTTCTGGCTACACCTTC CAGSYSIVGSGSGYTF
- TRBJ2-7 TRBV9 few TGTGCCAGCAGCCCGAATCGCAGGGACTACGAGCAGTACTTC CASSPNRRDYEQYF
- TRBJ2-3 TRBV4-1 - TGCGCCAGCAGCCCAGACGGGAGTGATACGCAGTATTTT CASSPDGSDTQYF
- TRBJ1-2 TRBV28 - TGTGCCAGCAGTTTAGTTCAGGGGCTGTATGGCTACACCTTC CASSLVQGLYGYTF
TRBD1 TRBJ2-1 TRBV5-1 - TGCGCCAGCAGCGCGGACAGGGATGGGCAGTTCTTC CASSADRDGQFF
- TRBJ2-4 TRBV12-3/TRBV12-4 - TGTGCCAGCAGTTTACCACCCGGCAGCTTAGCCAAAAACATTCAGTACTTC CASSLPPGSLAKNIQYF
- TRBJ1-5 TRBV4-1 - TGCGCCAGCAGCCAAGAGCGAGGGCAGCCCCAGCATTTT CASSQERGQPQHF
- TRBJ2-7 TRBV6-1 - TGTGCCAGCGGGTTTGAGGACACCCTTCTGGGGGAGCAGTACTTC CASGFEDTLLGEQYF
- TRBJ2-5 TRBV4-3 - TGCGCCAGCAGCCAAGATCGGGCCCAAGGGACCCAGTACTTC CASSQDRAQGTQYF
- TRBJ2-1 TRBV5-1 - TGCGCCAGCAGCAGGGGGGGACGTGGGCTCAATGAGCAGTTCTTC CASSRGGRGLNEQFF
- TRBJ2-1 TRBV7-2 few TGTGCCAGCAGCTTAGGCATGTTGGGCTACAATGAGCAGTTCTTC CASSLGMLGYNEQFF
TRBD2 TRBJ2-3 TRBV2 - TGTGCCAGCAGTTACCCTAGCGGGGGGGCCGGAGATACGCAGTATTTT CASSYPSGGAGDTQYF
- TRBJ2-3 TRBV7-2 - TGTGCCAGCAGCTTTGTACCTGACATCACAGATACGCAGTATTTT CASSFVPDITDTQYF
- TRBJ1-2 TRBV7-2 - TGTGCCAGCAGCTTAGTTTTGGGAGGCTACACCTTC CASSLVLGGYTF
- TRBJ1-5 TRBV2 few TGTGCCAGCCGATTCTCCCGGGACAGCAATCAGCCCCAGCATTTT CASRFSRDSNQPQHF